The source of this T cell receptor (beta chain) is a study of cytomegalovirus exposure and HLA in healthy donors. A note on this clone: Its cognate antigen is unknown.

Broader study findings: Cytomegalovirus-associated status was assigned to some 160 TCR beta chains.

Donors likely had unrecorded immune exposures despite being nominally healthy when sampled. The PCR used 60 Vbeta and 13 Jbeta primers. In the study's own analysis: An analysis that came later counted roughly 87 million unique TCR beta chains, approximately 12 million shared. Only in-frame clones appear in the TCRdb table, and some are missing; sequencing was by immunoSEQ multiplex PCR. V, J and clone size reflect that table, while D and trimming were determined from the DNA. This sample carries 150,000 to 200,000 clones, about 86% of them seen once, and the ten largest clones take just over 2%. The specimen was PBMCs. This sequence was found in a woman between 18 and 29 years old in good health and CMV-seropositive.

The CDR3 region is CASTLQGRYGYTF. The CDR3, as DNA: TGTGCCAGTACCCTACAGGGCCGATATGGCTACACCTTC. The chain recombines TRBV19 with TRBJ1-2; possible D gene TRBD1, 6 bases. Per the germline V gene, CDR1 is LNHDA and CDR2 is SQIVND (reference sequence). Trimming left V 7 bases short and J 5 bases short, with 14 bases between. The CDR3 spans 13 residues.